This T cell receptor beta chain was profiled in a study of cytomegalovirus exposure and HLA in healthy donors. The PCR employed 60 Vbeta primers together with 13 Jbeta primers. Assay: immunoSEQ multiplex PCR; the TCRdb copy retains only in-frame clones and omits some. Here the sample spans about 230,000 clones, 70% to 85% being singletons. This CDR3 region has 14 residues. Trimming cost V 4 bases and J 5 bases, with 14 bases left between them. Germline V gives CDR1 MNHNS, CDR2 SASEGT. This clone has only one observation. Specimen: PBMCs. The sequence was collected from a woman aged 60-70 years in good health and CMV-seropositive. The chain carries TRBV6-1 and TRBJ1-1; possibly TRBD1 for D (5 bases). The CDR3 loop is CASSVNYRGTEAFF. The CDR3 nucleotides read TGTGCCAGCAGTGTGAATTATCGGGGGACTGAAGCTTTCTTT.